This TCR beta chain was observed in a study of cytomegalovirus exposure and HLA in healthy donors (dated by TCRdb to about 2017). For the study in its entirety: According to an earlier analysis of 550 to 750 of the donors, about 170 million T cells yielded 95 million to 140 million unique TCR beta sequences and more than 250 Gb of sequence data. Donor age, sex, ethnicity and CMV serostatus were collected together with the repertoire data. Because of strong linkage in the cohort, four to six DR-DQ haplotypes were treated as single units for association and clustering. A later genetic analysis took genome-wide SNP genotypes for about three fifths of the 666 donors and used that subset as a discovery cohort. Around 300 gigabases of sequencing data and approximately 93 million unique TCR sequences were included in an early release covering 550 to 800 HLA-typed donors. The study aimed to test whether cataloging public T cell receptors could reveal signatures of past pathogen exposure. A later analysis re-examined previously published TCR beta repertoires from more than 600 donors and added high-resolution HLA genotyping to investigate patterns of TCR occurrence. All discovery cohort repertoires had been generated using a single sequencing platform. Among around 400 genotyped donors of the cohort, an average of around 250,000 unique TCR beta nucleotide sequences was sequenced per donor, of which about 19% were non-productive. In the later analysis, no new phenotypic data were used to find candidate immune exposures; instead, reliance was placed on TCR beta sequences and their occurrence across donors. The study combined high-throughput TCR immunosequencing, statistical association of individual TCRs with disease status, and machine learning to predict cytomegalovirus infection status. Along with the roughly 700-subject first cohort, a separate validation cohort of around 120 different subjects was used. Typing coverage varied by locus: about 629-640 donors for A, B, C, DRB1 and DQB1; roughly 500 for DQA1; more than 600 for DPA1; about 450 for DPB1. An earlier analysis of around 640 of the donors used high-throughput TCR beta sequencing to judge whether each TCR beta V gene segment behaved as functional or pseudogenic. The T cell repertoires of around 670 subjects were profiled by immunosequencing and related to cytomegalovirus serostatus. Of the approximately 370 genotyped donors, 65% to 90% were placed in the genetic ancestry cluster associated with self-reported Caucasian donors. HLA typing covered class I and class II loci at four-digit resolution. Findings and caveats that apply to the study as a whole: Some IMGT-functional V segments, including TRBV6-2 and TRBV6-3, could not be told apart with the 87-base-pair reads, so those segments were excluded. A further reported finding was that TCR beta sequences accurately predicted the HLA-A and HLA-B alleles for most subjects in the first cohort. The classifier was reported to diagnose cytomegalovirus status with high specificity and sensitivity in both the original and validation cohorts. According to the authors, the approach could potentially be generalized to other disease states and immunological phenotypes. When HLA alleles, especially DR and DQ, strongly co-occurred, TCR associations were difficult to assign to individual alleles. Because counts were too low, some 17 rarely observed V segments, including chromosome 9 orphons, were excluded from the earlier analysis of fewer than 650 of the donors. Roughly uniform sequencing depth across donors was assumed in presence/absence analyses, although this assumption may not hold. V-gene and J-gene trimming of TCR beta chains was associated with a missense DCLRE1C variant in a later genetic analysis, and the association was replicated in an independent cohort. In this cohort, only TCR beta chains were sequenced, and detectable features were limited by the absence of alpha or paired-chain data. A cluster of highly shared sequence variants was judged likely to be a technical artifact of the sequencing pipeline. Most CMV-associated TCR beta chains appeared to be HLA-restricted in a later analysis, and the HLA associations seemed to be driven largely by CMV exposure. In vitro tests confirmed that a few of the cytomegalovirus-associated TCR beta chains recognize cytomegalovirus antigens. Because some donors lacked HLA typing at each locus, the association tests relied only on the typed subset. In a later analysis, the rate of TCR association differed among HLA loci, with DRB1 alleles having the most associated TCRs and HLA-C alleles having the fewest. In a later genetic analysis, fewer N-insertions in productive TCRs were reported among donors in an Asian-associated ancestry cluster than the approximately 670-donor mean. The study gave a list of around 170 TCR beta chains associated with cytomegalovirus. Linkage disequilibrium might explain the correlated functional status among segregating V segments, but an unknown experimental factor could not be excluded. CMV serostatus was the only immune exposure information available for the cohort. Across donors, most TCR sequences were observed very rarely, whereas some public TCRs were present in many individuals. Specific HLA alleles were associated with 16,951 TCR beta sequences at a false discovery rate of 0.05 in a later analysis. Broadly in line with IMGT annotations, most TCR beta V segments showed up in productive rearrangements about 87% or about 30% of the time in an earlier analysis of a few hundred of the donors. Several of the top co-occurrence clusters appeared to be linked to parvovirus B19, influenza, CMV and Epstein-Barr virus, according to a later analysis. A later analysis found that HLA-associated TCR beta chains were more clonally expanded and had lower generation probabilities than equally common non-associated chains.

Measured from the cysteine to the phenylalanine, the CDR3 is 15 residues long. Solely the CDR3 DNA is kept, with 45 bases framed from the first base. V lost 4 bases and J lost 8 bases; the stretch between them is 20 bases long. CDR1 and CDR2 were assigned from the germline V gene as MRHNA and SNTAGT. A word on this clone: The specificity of this receptor is unknown. No qualities accompany the bases; no much larger clone lies one base away.

Libraries were prepared through the immunoSEQ multiplex PCR assay. A mixture of 60 forward primers for TCR Vbeta segments and 13 reverse primers for TCR Jbeta segments was used in the multiplex PCR. The CDR3 region of rearranged TCR beta genes was amplified from genomic DNA with a multiplex PCR assay. The Illumina HiSeq System was used to sequence the amplified TCR beta libraries as 87-base-pair reads. Per the authors' processing: Across the roughly 640 repertoires, a later analysis counted 60 million to 90 million unique TCR beta chains, around 11 million of which were shared by at least two donors. To remove PCR and sequencing errors, raw reads were error-corrected and collapsed into unique sequences using a nearest-neighbor algorithm that merged closely related sequences. V, D and J gene segments were assigned by aligning CDR3 sequences to IMGT reference sequences. For a sequence to be retained, a match of at least six nucleotides was required to both a V gene segment and a J gene segment. A rearrangement was called productive if the CDR3 had no stop codons and remained in frame with V and J, and every other rearrangement was called non-productive. CDR3 was defined according to IMGT convention as the region running from the second conserved V-encoded cysteine to the conserved J-encoded phenylalanine. The earlier analysis of 587 of the donors excluded sequences that lacked an unambiguous match to a single V gene segment. In an earlier analysis of 587 of the donors, a V segment was called functional when productive rearrangements were above 56.7%, and segregating when the standard deviation between donors exceeded 5%. A statistical classification framework was developed to diagnose cytomegalovirus status using the catalog of TCR beta chain sequences. V and J gene assignment, in a later analysis, came from comparing TCR nucleotide sequences with IMGT/GENE-DB human TR gene sequences. A later analysis assigned CDR3 sequences and most-parsimonious VDJ recombination scenarios with the TCRdist pipeline. In a later analysis, every TCR beta chain was defined by the combination of its CDR3 amino acid sequence and its V-gene family, and reads without a unique V-gene family were dropped. As a way to deal with suspected cross-contamination and a sequencing artifact, a later analysis dropped 450 to 600 nucleotide sequences that were highly shared and had low generation probability. A later analysis calculated a clonal expansion index for each public chain from normalized within-repertoire ranks of inferred template counts. Generation probabilities in a later analysis came from a VDJ recombination model fitted to out-of-frame rearrangements, and those results were checked against IGoR. Hypergeometric tests were used in a later analysis to score TCR-TCR, TCR-HLA and TCR-CMV co-occurrence, with a repertoire-size bias correction applied to the TCR pairs. False discovery rates were estimated in a later analysis by permuting HLA or CMV assignments 20 times. A later analysis grouped co-occurring TCRs with DBSCAN, adding TCRdist sequence similarity when clustering within HLA-allele-positive subsets. Repertoires with fewer than 30,000 or more than 120,000 public chains were left out of co-occurrence clustering, as were a few repertoires with anomalous nucleotide sharing. The clones in this table, taken by TCRdb from immuneACCESS, are in-frame only. Not every clone is retained; where verified, under half of the shortfall comes from an unresolved V gene, and the cause of the rest is unknown. That table supplies the V and J calls and clone size; D and trimming were determined from the DNA. For this sample the table gives roughly 120,000 clones, of which less than 80% were detected only once. The top ten hold roughly 9.7% of the sample.

In total, 666 healthy bone marrow donors made up the cohort. At the time of sampling, every cohort member was nominally healthy, though immune exposures that went unrecorded were likely present. The donor was CMV seropositive and was included in the group of almost 300 seropositive cohort members. Every donor gave a peripheral blood sample, and the peripheral blood mononuclear cells from that sample were used for TCR beta sequencing. Genomic DNA was extracted from the blood cell samples with the Qiagen DNeasy Blood Extraction Kit. The sequenced material came from PBMCs. The clonotype originates from a woman in her thirties or forties in good health and CMV-seropositive. The sequence is built from TRBV6-4 and TRBJ1-2, with TRBD1 tentatively as D gene (6 bases match). The CDR3 sequence is CASSAEPGQVPGYTF. The nucleotides read TGTGCCAGCAGTGCCGAACCGGGACAAGTCCCCGGCTACACCTTC.